A single sample is the source of the 11 T cell receptor beta chains below, sequenced in a study of cytotoxic CD8 clonotypes in ibrutinib-treated CLL. Produced via immunoSEQ multiplex PCR; TCRdb's table is partial and in-frame only. The profile covers some 130,000 clones, with roughly 85% appearing a single time and about 1.9% taken by the ten largest. Here the sequenced sample was PBMCs, taken after 24 months of ibrutinib treatment. These receptor sequences come from a human donor with chronic lymphocytic leukemia.

The count of this clone is one. The chain recombines TRBV28 with TRBJ2-7; a possible D gene is TRBD1 (6 bases). The germline V and J ends were trimmed by 6 bases and 0 bases, with 18 bases remaining between them. Germline lookup yields CDR1 MDHEN and CDR2 SYDVKM. The CDR3 runs to 16 residues. In DNA form, the CDR3 reads TGTGCCAGCAGCCCTGTTGGGGGCCGATTCTCCTACGAGCAGTACTTC. Protein sequence: CASSPVGGRFSYEQYF.

The chain has TRBV30 and TRBJ1-5; the match to TRBD1 covers 8 bases. This CDR3 contains 14 residues. CDR1 and CDR2 (germline): GTSNPN, SVGIG (reference sequence). J gave up 2 bases and V 1 base, and 1 base lay outside the gene matches. DNA of the CDR3: TGTGCCTGGAGTGGGGGACAGGGCAATCAGCCCCAGCATTTT. It specifies CAWSGGQGNQPQHF. Filled out from reference TRBV30 and TRBJ1-5, the complete variable domain reads SQTIHQWPATLVQPVGSPLSLECTVEGTSNPNLYWYRQAAGRGLQLLFYSVGIGQISSEVPQNLSASRPQDRQFILSSKKLLLSDSGFYLCAWSGGQGNQPQHFGDGTRLSIL.

The chain recombines TRBV2 with TRBJ1-3; possible D gene TRBD1, 5 bases. The germline gives CDR1 SNHLY, CDR2 FYNNEI. This CDR3 comprises 13 residues. V was clipped by 3 bases and J by 3 bases, with 6 bases between them. The CDR3 reads CASSDGGGNTIYF. In DNA form, the CDR3 reads TGTGCCAGCAGTGACGGGGGTGGAAACACCATATATTTT.

The V and J genes are TRBV6-6 and TRBJ2-1; tentative D call: TRBD2 (5 bases). The CDR3 extends over 14 amino acids. The V and J ends lost 2 bases and 0 bases respectively, with 5 bases between them. Germline CDR1 reads MNHNY; CDR2 reads SVGAGI (reference sequence). The CDR3 bases are TGTGCCAGCAGTTACCGGGACTCCTACAATGAGCAGTTCTTC. Translated, it gives CASSYRDSYNEQFF.

The chain has TRBV4-1 and TRBJ2-6; 9 bases align to TRBD1. The CDR3 runs to 18 residues. With V trimmed by 6 bases and J by 2 bases, 11 bases remained unmatched. Per the germline V gene, CDR1 is MGHRA and CDR2 is YSYEKL. This chain's CDR3 is CASRPSGTGITGANVLTF. In nucleotides, the CDR3 is TGCGCCAGCAGACCCTCCGGGACAGGGATCACTGGGGCCAACGTCCTGACTTTC.

This chain joins TRBV28 and TRBJ1-4, with D tentatively TRBD1 (6 bases). Germline V gene lookup returns CDR1 MDHEN and CDR2 SYDVKM. V gave up 8 bases and J gave up 6 bases, with 19 bases separating them. CDR3 size: 15 residues. This chain's CDR3 is CASLAQTGRYEKLFF. The CDR3 region has the DNA TGTGCCAGCTTAGCCCAAACAGGGAGGTATGAAAAACTGTTTTTT.

This clone came up a few times. Other DNA sequences in the sample encode the same CDR3. The chain employs TRBV9 and TRBJ1-1; D uncertain. This CDR3 has 13 amino acids. Germline V gives CDR1 SGDLS, CDR2 YYNGEE. V lost 0 bases and J 0 bases, leaving 3 bases between the germline ends. DNA of the CDR3: TGTGCCAGCAGCGTAGCCGTGAACACTGAAGCTTTCTTT. It specifies CASSVAVNTEAFF.

The V gene is TRBV19, the J gene TRBJ2-7, with TRBD1 as a possible D gene (6 bases). Germline CDR1 is LNHDA and CDR2 is SQIVND (reference sequence). Trimming shortened V by 5 bases and J by 5 bases, and 16 bases separated the two germline ends. The CDR3 consists of 14 residues. The DNA of the CDR3 is TGTGCCAGTAGTGCCACAGGGAGTAATCACGAGCAGTACTTC. Its translation: CASSATGSNHEQYF.

J is TRBJ1-1 and V is TRBV6-5, with unresolved D. Trimming left V 3 bases short and J 1 base short, with 6 bases between. Germline V gene sequence: CDR1 MNHEY, CDR2 SVGAGI. This CDR3 is 13 amino acids long. The CDR3 bases are TGTGCCAGCAGTTATGGTCGGAACACTGAAGCTTTCTTT. Its translation is CASSYGRNTEAFF.

The chain combines TRBV6-6 with TRBJ2-7; 7 nucleotides agree with TRBD1. The trim removed 5 bases at V and 2 bases at J, leaving 6 bases unmatched. This CDR3 is 14 amino acids long. Germline CDR1 is MNHNY and CDR2 is SVGAGI (reference sequence). CDR3 in DNA: TGTGCCAGCAGTAAGGGACAGACACCCTACGAGCAGTACTTC. Protein product: CASSKGQTPYEQYF.

V is TRBV5-1 and J is TRBJ2-1, with 9 bases identical to TRBD1. Germline V gene data show CDR1 as SGHRS and CDR2 as YFSETQ. V lost 0 bases, J lost 6 bases, and 4 bases stayed unmatched. The CDR3 is made up of 15 amino acids. CDR3 residues: CASSLGDRVSNEQFF. The CDR3 coding sequence is TGCGCCAGCAGCTTGGGGGACAGGGTGTCCAATGAGCAGTTCTTC.